The 6 T cell receptor beta chains in this list originate from one sample, sequenced in a study of Ad26.COV2.S vaccination and SARS-CoV-2 variants. As to treatment: some 20 received Ad26.COV2.S at low or high dose, single or two shots; 5 received placebo; per-sample allocation not given. The samples were gathered on day 63 after the first injection of vaccine or placebo. Some clones are missing from TCRdb's copy, which holds only in-frame ones; the method was immunoSEQ multiplex PCR. Of 350,000 to 450,000 clones in the sample, around 92% were seen once. Sequenced here: peripheral blood, sampled in a trial of Ad26.COV2.S vaccine versus placebo. All receptors come from a person between 18 and 65 years old who received the Ad26.COV2.S COVID-19 vaccine or a placebo.

The chain couples TRBV5-1 to TRBJ1-6, with 7 bases fitting TRBD1. Germline CDR1 reads SGHRS; CDR2 reads YFSETQ. Trimming took 0 bases from V and 7 from J; bases not matched to a gene: 4. The CDR3 runs 15 residues. CDR3 DNA sequence: TGCGCCAGCAGCTTGGACAGGGGATTCAATTCACCCCTCCACTTT. Translation: CASSLDRGFNSPLHF.

The chain is built from TRBV7-8 and TRBJ2-7; TRBD1 aligns across 11 bases. V lost 5 bases to trimming and J lost 4 bases; unmatched junction nucleotides: 7. The V gene's germline CDR1 is SGHVS and CDR2 FQNEAQ. The CDR3 length is 15 residues. The CDR3 spells CASSPRGQGAYEQYF. The CDR3 region has the DNA TGTGCCAGCAGCCCGCGAGGACAGGGGGCTTACGAGCAGTACTTC.

A word on this clone: The sample holds other DNA sequences that translate to the same CDR3. V is TRBV11-2 and J is TRBJ1-1; D unresolved. The CDR3 totals 13 residues. Trimming stripped 1 base from V and 4 bases from J, with 7 bases between. Germline V gene data show CDR1 as SGHAT and CDR2 as FQNNGV. The CDR3 loop reads CASSLVTGTEAFF. The DNA for the CDR3 is TGTGCCAGCAGCTTAGTCACGGGCACTGAAGCTTTCTTT.

V gene TRBV9 combines with J gene TRBJ2-1, with 12 bases identical to TRBD1. Unmatched junction bases numbered 11, after V lost 2 bases and J lost 5 bases. The germline gives CDR1 SGDLS, CDR2 YYNGEE. This CDR3 comprises 18 residues. This chain's CDR3 is CASSVRSGQGAGNNEQFF. The CDR3 bases are TGTGCCAGCAGCGTCAGATCGGGACAGGGGGCGGGTAACAATGAGCAGTTCTTC.

This chain uses TRBV2 with TRBJ1-6; tentative D call: TRBD1 (6 bases). This CDR3 has 15 residues. The ends were cut back, 4 bases at V and 10 bases at J, with 17 bases in the middle. Germline V gene sequence: CDR1 SNHLY, CDR2 FYNNEI. The CDR3 nucleotides read TGTGCCAGCAGTGTACAGGGTGATAGGGGATCACCCCTCCACTTT. As protein: CASSVQGDRGSPLHF.

This clone was counted between two and nine times. The chain recombines TRBV18 with TRBJ1-3; a possible D gene is TRBD1 (5 bases). Trimming cost V 2 bases and J 2 bases, with 13 bases left between them. Germline V lookup: CDR1 KGHSH, CDR2 LQKENI. There are 16 residues in the CDR3. Written as DNA, the CDR3 is TGTGCCAGCTCACCATTTGAGGGGACGACTGGAAACACCATATATTTT. Its protein is CASSPFEGTTGNTIYF.